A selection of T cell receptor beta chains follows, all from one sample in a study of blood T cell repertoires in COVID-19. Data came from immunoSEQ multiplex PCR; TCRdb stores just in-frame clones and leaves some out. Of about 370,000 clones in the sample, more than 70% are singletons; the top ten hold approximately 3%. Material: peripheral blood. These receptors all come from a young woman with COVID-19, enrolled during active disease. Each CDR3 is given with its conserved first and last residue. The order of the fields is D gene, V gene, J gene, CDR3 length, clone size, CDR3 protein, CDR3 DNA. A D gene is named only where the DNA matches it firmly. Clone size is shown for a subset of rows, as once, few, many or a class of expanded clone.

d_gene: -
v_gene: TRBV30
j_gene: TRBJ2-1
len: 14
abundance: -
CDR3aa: CAWSVALAKNEQFF
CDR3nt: TGTGCCTGGAGTGTGGCACTAGCTAAGAATGAGCAGTTCTTC

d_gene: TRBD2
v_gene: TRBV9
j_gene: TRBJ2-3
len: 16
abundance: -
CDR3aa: CASSLQGLAATDTQYF
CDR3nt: TGTGCCAGCAGTCTTCAAGGACTAGCGGCAACAGATACGCAGTATTTT

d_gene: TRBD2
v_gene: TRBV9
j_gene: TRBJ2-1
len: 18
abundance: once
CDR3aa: CASSVATVAGGPGNEQFF
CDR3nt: TGTGCCAGCAGCGTAGCGACGGTAGCGGGAGGGCCAGGCAATGAGCAGTTCTTC

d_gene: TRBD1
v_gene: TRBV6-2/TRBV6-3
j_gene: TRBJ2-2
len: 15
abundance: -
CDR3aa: CASSPNRGNTGELFF
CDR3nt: TGTGCCAGCAGCCCCAACAGGGGGAACACCGGGGAGCTGTTTTTT

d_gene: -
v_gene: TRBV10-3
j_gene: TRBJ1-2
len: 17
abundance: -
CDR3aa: CAISESSAGSPNYGYTF
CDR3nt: TGTGCCATCAGTGAGTCGTCGGCAGGGTCGCCTAACTATGGCTACACCTTC

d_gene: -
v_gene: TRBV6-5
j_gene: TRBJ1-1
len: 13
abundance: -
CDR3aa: CASRTISNTEAFF
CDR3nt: TGTGCCAGCAGGACTATTTCGAACACTGAAGCTTTCTTT

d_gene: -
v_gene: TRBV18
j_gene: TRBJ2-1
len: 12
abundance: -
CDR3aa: CASSPEDNEQFF
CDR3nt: TGTGCCAGCTCACCTGAGGACAATGAGCAGTTCTTC

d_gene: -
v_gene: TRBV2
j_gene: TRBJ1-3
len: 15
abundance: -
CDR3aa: CASKQGRVSGNTIYF
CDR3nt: TGTGCCAGCAAGCAGGGGAGGGTATCTGGAAACACCATATATTTT

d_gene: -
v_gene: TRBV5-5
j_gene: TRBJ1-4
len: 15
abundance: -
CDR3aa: CASSLAAGLNEKLFF
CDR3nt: TGTGCCAGCAGCTTAGCGGCAGGCCTTAATGAAAAACTGTTTTTT

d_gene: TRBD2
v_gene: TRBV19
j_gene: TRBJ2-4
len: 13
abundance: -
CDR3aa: CASSLAGGPFQYF
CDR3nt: TGTGCCAGTAGCCTAGCGGGGGGCCCATTTCAGTACTTC

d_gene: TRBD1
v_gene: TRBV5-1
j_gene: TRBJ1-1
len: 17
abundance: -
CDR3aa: CASSLGDRGPQNTEAFF
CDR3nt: TGCGCCAGCAGCTTGGGGGACAGGGGGCCGCAGAACACTGAAGCTTTCTTT

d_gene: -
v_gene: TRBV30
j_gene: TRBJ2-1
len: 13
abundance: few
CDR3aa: CASLPQGTGEQFF
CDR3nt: TGTGCCTCCCTGCCCCAGGGTACAGGAGAGCAGTTCTTC

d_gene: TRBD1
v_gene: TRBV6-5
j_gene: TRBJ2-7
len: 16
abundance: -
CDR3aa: CASSSTSDRVGREQYF
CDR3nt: TGTGCCAGCAGTTCTACGTCCGACAGGGTGGGGCGCGAGCAGTACTTC

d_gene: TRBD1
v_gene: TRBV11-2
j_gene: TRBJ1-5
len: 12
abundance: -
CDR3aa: CASSSRGEPQHF
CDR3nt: TGTGCCAGCAGCTCCAGGGGGGAGCCCCAGCATTTT

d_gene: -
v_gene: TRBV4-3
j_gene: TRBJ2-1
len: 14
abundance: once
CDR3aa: CASSQGGPVLEQFF
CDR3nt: TGCGCCAGCAGCCAGGGGGGTCCAGTCCTTGAGCAGTTCTTC

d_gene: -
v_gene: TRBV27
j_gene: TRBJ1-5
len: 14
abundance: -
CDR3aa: CASSLRTEDQPQHF
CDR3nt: TGTGCCAGCAGTTTACGGACAGAAGATCAGCCCCAGCATTTT

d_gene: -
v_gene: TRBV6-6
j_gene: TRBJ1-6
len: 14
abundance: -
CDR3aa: CASSPREINSPLHF
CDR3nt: TGTGCCAGCAGTCCCAGGGAAATAAATTCACCCCTCCACTTT

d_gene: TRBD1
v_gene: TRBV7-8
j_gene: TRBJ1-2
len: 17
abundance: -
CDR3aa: CASSPLGQGWVRKGYTF
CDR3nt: TGTGCCAGCAGCCCCCTGGGACAGGGTTGGGTCCGTAAAGGCTACACCTTC

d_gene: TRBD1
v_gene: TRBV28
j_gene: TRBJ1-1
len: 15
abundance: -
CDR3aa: CASRTGTEINTEAFF
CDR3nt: TGTGCCAGCAGAACCGGGACAGAGATTAACACTGAAGCTTTCTTT

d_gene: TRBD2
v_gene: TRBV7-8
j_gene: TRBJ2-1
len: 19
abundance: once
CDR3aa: CASSLDLLAGGPFLHEQFF
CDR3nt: TGTGCCAGCAGCTTAGATTTGCTAGCGGGAGGGCCATTCCTCCATGAGCAGTTCTTC

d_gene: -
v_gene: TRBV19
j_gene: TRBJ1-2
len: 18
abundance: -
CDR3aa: CASSAPEGTGPPNYGYTF
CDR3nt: TGTGCCAGTAGCGCTCCCGAAGGTACAGGACCGCCAAACTATGGCTACACCTTC

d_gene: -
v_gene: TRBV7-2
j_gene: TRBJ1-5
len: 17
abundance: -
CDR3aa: CASSPGARTDSNQPQHF
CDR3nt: TGTGCCAGCAGCCCCGGGGCCAGGACAGATAGCAATCAGCCCCAGCATTTT

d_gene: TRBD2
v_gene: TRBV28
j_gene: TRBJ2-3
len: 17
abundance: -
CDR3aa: CASSPTRTSGLTDTQYF
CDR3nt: TGTGCCAGCAGTCCCACAAGGACTAGCGGGCTCACAGATACGCAGTATTTT

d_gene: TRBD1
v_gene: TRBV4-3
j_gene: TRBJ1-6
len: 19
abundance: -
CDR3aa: CASSQDLAGGWSYNSPLHF
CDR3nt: TGCGCCAGCAGCCAAGATCTTGCAGGGGGATGGTCCTATAATTCACCCCTCCACTTT

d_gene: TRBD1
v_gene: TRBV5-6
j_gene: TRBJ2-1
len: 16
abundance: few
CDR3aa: CASSRGWDRPYNEQFF
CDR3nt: TGTGCCAGCAGCCGCGGTTGGGACAGACCCTACAATGAGCAGTTCTTC

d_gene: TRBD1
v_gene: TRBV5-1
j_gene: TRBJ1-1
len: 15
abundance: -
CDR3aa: CASSLEGQHYTEAFF
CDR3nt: TGCGCCAGCAGCTTGGAGGGACAGCATTACACTGAAGCTTTCTTT

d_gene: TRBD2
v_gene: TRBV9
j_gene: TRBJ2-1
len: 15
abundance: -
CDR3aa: CASTTGTSGYNEQFF
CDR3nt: TGTGCCAGCACTACCGGGACTAGCGGGTACAATGAGCAGTTCTTC

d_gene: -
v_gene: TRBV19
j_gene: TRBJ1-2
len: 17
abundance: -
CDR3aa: CASRPGSRDWITSGYTF
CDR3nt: TGTGCCAGTAGGCCGGGGTCCCGAGACTGGATTACTAGCGGCTACACCTTC

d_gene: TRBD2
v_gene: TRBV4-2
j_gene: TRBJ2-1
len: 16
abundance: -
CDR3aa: CASSCGAGGRSNEQFF
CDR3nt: TGTGCCAGCAGCTGCGGCGCGGGGGGCCGATCCAATGAGCAGTTCTTC

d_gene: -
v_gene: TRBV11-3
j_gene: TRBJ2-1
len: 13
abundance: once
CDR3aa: CASSLGQPGEQFF
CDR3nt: TGTGCCAGCAGCTTAGGTCAGCCGGGTGAGCAGTTCTTC

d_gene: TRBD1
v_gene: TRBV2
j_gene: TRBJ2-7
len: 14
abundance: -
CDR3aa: CASLLKQGVMGQYF
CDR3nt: TGTGCCAGCCTCCTAAAACAGGGGGTGATGGGGCAGTACTTC

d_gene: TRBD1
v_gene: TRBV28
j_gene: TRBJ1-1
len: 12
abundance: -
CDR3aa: CASQGVTPEAFF
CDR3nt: TGTGCCAGTCAGGGGGTGACCCCTGAAGCTTTCTTT

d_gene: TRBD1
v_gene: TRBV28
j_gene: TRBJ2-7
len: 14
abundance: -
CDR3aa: CASTSGGQTYEQYF
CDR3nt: TGTGCCAGCACTTCAGGGGGACAGACCTACGAGCAGTACTTC

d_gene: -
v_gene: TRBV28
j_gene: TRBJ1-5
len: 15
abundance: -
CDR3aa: CASRTPGQSNQPQHF
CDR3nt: TGTGCCAGCAGGACTCCGGGACAAAGCAATCAGCCCCAGCATTTT

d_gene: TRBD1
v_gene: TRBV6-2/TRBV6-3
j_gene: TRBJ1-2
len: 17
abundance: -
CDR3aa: CASSYHRDRGPDYGYTF
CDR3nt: TGTGCCAGCAGTTACCACCGGGACAGGGGGCCGGACTATGGCTACACCTTC

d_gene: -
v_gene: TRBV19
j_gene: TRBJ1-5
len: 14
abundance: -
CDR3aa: CASRLQGPGQPQHF
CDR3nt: TGTGCCAGTAGGTTACAGGGACCCGGTCAGCCCCAGCATTTT

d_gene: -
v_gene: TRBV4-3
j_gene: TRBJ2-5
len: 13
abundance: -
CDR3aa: CASSQGPQETQYF
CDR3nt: TGCGCCAGCAGCCAGGGGCCCCAAGAGACCCAGTACTTC

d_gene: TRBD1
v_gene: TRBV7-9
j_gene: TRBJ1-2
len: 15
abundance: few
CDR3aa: CASSQQTGLEGGYTF
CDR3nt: TGTGCCAGCAGCCAGCAGACAGGGTTGGAGGGTGGCTACACCTTC

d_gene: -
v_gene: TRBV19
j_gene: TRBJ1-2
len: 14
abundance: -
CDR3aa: CASSIGQANYGYTF
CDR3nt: TGTGCCAGTAGTATCGGACAAGCTAACTATGGCTACACCTTC

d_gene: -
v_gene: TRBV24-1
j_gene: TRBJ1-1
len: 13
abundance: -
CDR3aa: CATRAGPNTEAFF
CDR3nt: TGTGCCACCAGGGCAGGGCCGAACACTGAAGCTTTCTTT

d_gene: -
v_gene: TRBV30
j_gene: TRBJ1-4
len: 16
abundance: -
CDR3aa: CAWTKGAAATNEKLFF
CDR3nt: TGTGCCTGGACCAAAGGGGCAGCTGCAACTAATGAAAAACTGTTTTTT

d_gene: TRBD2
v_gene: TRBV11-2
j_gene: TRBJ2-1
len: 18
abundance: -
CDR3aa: CASSLGLAGLHSYNEQFF
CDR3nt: TGTGCCAGCAGCTTAGGGCTAGCGGGGCTCCACTCCTACAATGAGCAGTTCTTC